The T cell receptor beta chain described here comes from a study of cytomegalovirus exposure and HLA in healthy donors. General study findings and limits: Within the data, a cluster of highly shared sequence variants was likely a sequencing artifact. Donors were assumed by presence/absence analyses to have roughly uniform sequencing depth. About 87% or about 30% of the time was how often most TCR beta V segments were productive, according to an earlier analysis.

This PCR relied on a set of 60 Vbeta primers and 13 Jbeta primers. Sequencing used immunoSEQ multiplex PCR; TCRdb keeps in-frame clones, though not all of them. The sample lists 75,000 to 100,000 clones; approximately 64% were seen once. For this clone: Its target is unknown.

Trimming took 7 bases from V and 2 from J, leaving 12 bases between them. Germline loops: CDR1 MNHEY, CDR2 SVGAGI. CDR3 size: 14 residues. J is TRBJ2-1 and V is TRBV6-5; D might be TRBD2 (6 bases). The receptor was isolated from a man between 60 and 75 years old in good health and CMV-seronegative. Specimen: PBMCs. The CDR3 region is CASMISGAYNEQFF. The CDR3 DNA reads TGTGCCAGCATGATTAGCGGAGCCTACAATGAGCAGTTCTTC.